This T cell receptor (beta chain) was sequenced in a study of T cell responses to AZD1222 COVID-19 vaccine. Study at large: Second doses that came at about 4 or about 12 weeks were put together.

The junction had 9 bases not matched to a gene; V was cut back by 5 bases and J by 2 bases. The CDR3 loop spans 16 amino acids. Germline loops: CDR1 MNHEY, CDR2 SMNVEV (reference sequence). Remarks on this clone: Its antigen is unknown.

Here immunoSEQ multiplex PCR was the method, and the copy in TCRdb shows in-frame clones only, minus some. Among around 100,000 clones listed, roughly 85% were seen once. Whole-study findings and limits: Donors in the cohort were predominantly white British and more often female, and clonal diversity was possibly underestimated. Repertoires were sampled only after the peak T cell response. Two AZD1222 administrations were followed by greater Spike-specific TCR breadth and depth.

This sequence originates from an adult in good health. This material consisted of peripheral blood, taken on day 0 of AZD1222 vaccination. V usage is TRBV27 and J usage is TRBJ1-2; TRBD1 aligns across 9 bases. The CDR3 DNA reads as TGTGCCAGCAGTAGAGGACAGGGGAATTCGAACTATGGCTACACCTTC. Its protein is CASSRGQGNSNYGYTF.